This is a list of T cell receptor beta chains from one sample in a study of T cell changes during pregnancy in multiple sclerosis. Generated by immunoSEQ multiplex PCR, the TCRdb table keeps only in-frame clones and is missing some. Of about 18,000 clones in the sample, 88% were seen once. Sequences were derived from CD4+ T cells from peripheral blood mononuclear cells, sampled in the first trimester of pregnancy. Source of these receptors: a female donor in good health, enrolled as a control in a pregnancy study. The CDR3 runs from the conserved cysteine through the conserved F or W. D genes are given only for firm matches. Not every row has a clone size; where given, it reads once, few, many or a size class.

V	size	J	D	DNA	CDR3
TRBV6-1	.	TRBJ2-2	.	TGTGCCAGCAGTGAACTCCAGGCTGGGGCCCCTCCAGGGTTTTTT	CASSELQAGAPPGFF
TRBV30	.	TRBJ2-1	TRBD2	TGTGCCTGGACTAGCGGGAGCTCCTACAATGAGCAGTTCTTC	CAWTSGSSYNEQFF
TRBV2	.	TRBJ2-5	.	TGTGCCAGCAGTGAGGACGGGGGGCAGAAAGAGACCCAGTACTTC	CASSEDGGQKETQYF
TRBV7-2	.	TRBJ2-7	.	TGTGCCAGCAGCTTCACAGGGACCTACGAGCAGTACTTC	CASSFTGTYEQYF
TRBV19	.	TRBJ2-3	TRBD2	TGTGCCAGTAGTCCCGCTAGCGGGAGATCAGATACGCAGTATTTT	CASSPASGRSDTQYF
TRBV10-3	.	TRBJ2-1	.	TGTGCCATCAGTGAACGCAGGGACAATGAGCAGTTCTTC	CAISERRDNEQFF
TRBV5-1	once	TRBJ2-1	.	TGCGCCAGCAGCTGGGACTTCTACAATGAGCAGTTCTTC	CASSWDFYNEQFF
TRBV5-4	.	TRBJ1-2	.	TGTGCCAGCAGCCCGGGGGGGTTGGACTATGGCTACACCTTC	CASSPGGLDYGYTF
TRBV28	once	TRBJ2-7	.	TGTGCCAGCAGTTTTTTGGGACAATCCTACGAGCAGTACTTC	CASSFLGQSYEQYF
TRBV7-6	.	TRBJ1-4	TRBD1	TGTGCCAGCAGCTCCCGCGACAGGGACGGAAAACTGTTTTTT	CASSSRDRDGKLFF
TRBV4-1	.	TRBJ1-1	.	TGCGCCAGCAGCTACAGAGCCCTGAACACTGAAGCTTTCTTT	CASSYRALNTEAFF
TRBV5-1	.	TRBJ1-1	.	TGCGCCAGCAGCTTAACAGGGAGCACTGAAGCTTTCTTT	CASSLTGSTEAFF
TRBV19	.	TRBJ2-1	TRBD1	TGTGCCAGTAGTGACCGGGACAGGTACAACAATGAGCAGTTCTTC	CASSDRDRYNNEQFF
TRBV5-5	.	TRBJ1-3	.	TGTGCCAGCAGCCGCCAGGGGAAAACTGGAAACACCATATATTTT	CASSRQGKTGNTIYF
TRBV7-9	.	TRBJ2-7	.	TGTGCCAGCAGCTTAGCGCGGCTAGACTACGAGCAGTACTTC	CASSLARLDYEQYF
TRBV15	.	TRBJ2-3	TRBD2	TGTGCCACCAGCAGAGAAGCGGGGGGGCTCCACGATACGCAGTATTTT	CATSREAGGLHDTQYF
TRBV30	.	TRBJ1-2	.	TGTGCCTGCTCAGGGATTAACTATGGCTACACCTTC	CACSGINYGYTF
TRBV19	.	TRBJ1-1	TRBD1	TGTGCCAGTAGCCGGACAGGGGAGACTGAAGCTTTCTTT	CASSRTGETEAFF
TRBV5-1	.	TRBJ2-5	.	TGCGCCAGCAGCTTGTCAGCGACCGAGACCCAGTACTTC	CASSLSATETQYF
TRBV10-3	.	TRBJ1-1	.	TGTGCCATCAGTGATTCGCGGATCACAAACACTGAAGCTTTCTTT	CAISDSRITNTEAFF
TRBV7-9	.	TRBJ1-1	TRBD1	TGTGCCAGCAGCTTCTCGGGACAGGGTGGCACTGAAGCTTTCTTT	CASSFSGQGGTEAFF
TRBV7-2	medium-sized	TRBJ1-2	.	TGTGCCAGCAGCTTAGCAGGGGGGGCTTCCAGCTATGGCTACACCTTC	CASSLAGGASSYGYTF
TRBV7-8	.	TRBJ2-5	.	TGTGCCAGCAGCCCGAACTCGGGAGCACGGGAGACCCAGTACTTC	CASSPNSGARETQYF
TRBV18	.	TRBJ1-2	.	TGTGCCAGCTCACCACCAGGGGTCTATGGCTACACCTTC	CASSPPGVYGYTF
TRBV18	.	TRBJ1-2	TRBD1	TGTGCCAGCTCACCGCAACAGGGGTCTAACTATGGCTACACCTTC	CASSPQQGSNYGYTF
TRBV15	medium-sized	TRBJ1-3	TRBD1	TGTGCCACCGGGCAGGGGGTAGGAAACACCATATATTTT	CATGQGVGNTIYF
TRBV19	few	TRBJ2-2	.	TGTGCCAGTAGTATAGGCGCGGGTAGCACCGGGGAGCTGTTTTTT	CASSIGAGSTGELFF
TRBV13	.	TRBJ2-4	TRBD1	TGTGCCACCGGACAGGGGGGAAATCGGGGAAACATTCAGTACTTC	CATGQGGNRGNIQYF
TRBV30	.	TRBJ1-5	.	TGTGCCTGGCGAGGACGGGGGTTCAATCAGCCCCAGCATTTT	CAWRGRGFNQPQHF
TRBV18	.	TRBJ1-2	.	TGTGCCAGCTCACTGGACCCGGGAGGCTACACCTTC	CASSLDPGGYTF
TRBV7-2	.	TRBJ2-5	.	TGTGCCAGCAGCTTAGGCGGTTCTGAAACCCAGTACTTC	CASSLGGSETQYF
TRBV7-2	.	TRBJ2-5	TRBD2	TGTGCCAGCAGCTTAGCCGGGGGGGCCGAAGAGACCCAGTACTTC	CASSLAGGAEETQYF
TRBV27	.	TRBJ2-3	TRBD2	TGTGCCAGCAGTTTATCACCCGGGAGGTTCAGAGATACGCAGTATTTT	CASSLSPGRFRDTQYF
TRBV29-1	.	TRBJ2-5	TRBD2	TGCAGCGCCCGAAGTATGACTAGCGGGGTTGAGACCCAGTACTTC	CSARSMTSGVETQYF
TRBV30	few	TRBJ1-5	.	TGTGCCTGGAGTAGTGACGGAGATCAGCCCCAGCATTTT	CAWSSDGDQPQHF
TRBV5-4	.	TRBJ1-2	.	TGTGCCAGCAGGGGGGGGGCTGATGGCTACACCTTC	CASRGGADGYTF
TRBV2	.	TRBJ1-3	.	TGTGCCAGCACCCAACAGGGTTACTCTGGAAACACCATATATTTT	CASTQQGYSGNTIYF